The clone carrying this T cell receptor (beta chain) was seen a handful of times. The antigen remains unidentified. Two oligonucleotides, mixed equimolar, formed the beta constant-region primer covering TRBC1 and TRBC2. Nested alpha and beta constant-region primers with the SP2 primer drove four PCR rounds on ligated cDNA. TCRdb passed the UMI-ligation and nested PCR reads through MiXCR, listing each CDR3 protein once. Here the sample spans around 140,000 distinct CDR3 sequences, about 20% being singletons. This specimen belongs to a study of naive and memory T cell subsets. Study-level results: From naive to CM, EM and EMRA, diversity decreased and Gini increased. Possibly reflecting memory cells re-expressing CD45RA, a few larger clonotypes occurred in naive repertoires, especially CD8.

Germline lookup yields CDR1 MNHEY and CDR2 SVGEGT. The length of the CDR3 is 16 residues. V was clipped by 6 bases and J by 5 bases; unmatched bases: 12. This receptor was identified in a human donor in good health. V usage is TRBV6-2 or TRBV6-3 and J usage is TRBJ1-5; TRBD1 matches 8 bases. The material sequenced was naive CD8+ T cells from blood. The CDR3 here is CASSGGFGQGYQPQHF. The DNA for the CDR3 is TGTGCCAGCAGCGGCGGATTCGGACAGGGTTATCAGCCCCAGCATTTT.